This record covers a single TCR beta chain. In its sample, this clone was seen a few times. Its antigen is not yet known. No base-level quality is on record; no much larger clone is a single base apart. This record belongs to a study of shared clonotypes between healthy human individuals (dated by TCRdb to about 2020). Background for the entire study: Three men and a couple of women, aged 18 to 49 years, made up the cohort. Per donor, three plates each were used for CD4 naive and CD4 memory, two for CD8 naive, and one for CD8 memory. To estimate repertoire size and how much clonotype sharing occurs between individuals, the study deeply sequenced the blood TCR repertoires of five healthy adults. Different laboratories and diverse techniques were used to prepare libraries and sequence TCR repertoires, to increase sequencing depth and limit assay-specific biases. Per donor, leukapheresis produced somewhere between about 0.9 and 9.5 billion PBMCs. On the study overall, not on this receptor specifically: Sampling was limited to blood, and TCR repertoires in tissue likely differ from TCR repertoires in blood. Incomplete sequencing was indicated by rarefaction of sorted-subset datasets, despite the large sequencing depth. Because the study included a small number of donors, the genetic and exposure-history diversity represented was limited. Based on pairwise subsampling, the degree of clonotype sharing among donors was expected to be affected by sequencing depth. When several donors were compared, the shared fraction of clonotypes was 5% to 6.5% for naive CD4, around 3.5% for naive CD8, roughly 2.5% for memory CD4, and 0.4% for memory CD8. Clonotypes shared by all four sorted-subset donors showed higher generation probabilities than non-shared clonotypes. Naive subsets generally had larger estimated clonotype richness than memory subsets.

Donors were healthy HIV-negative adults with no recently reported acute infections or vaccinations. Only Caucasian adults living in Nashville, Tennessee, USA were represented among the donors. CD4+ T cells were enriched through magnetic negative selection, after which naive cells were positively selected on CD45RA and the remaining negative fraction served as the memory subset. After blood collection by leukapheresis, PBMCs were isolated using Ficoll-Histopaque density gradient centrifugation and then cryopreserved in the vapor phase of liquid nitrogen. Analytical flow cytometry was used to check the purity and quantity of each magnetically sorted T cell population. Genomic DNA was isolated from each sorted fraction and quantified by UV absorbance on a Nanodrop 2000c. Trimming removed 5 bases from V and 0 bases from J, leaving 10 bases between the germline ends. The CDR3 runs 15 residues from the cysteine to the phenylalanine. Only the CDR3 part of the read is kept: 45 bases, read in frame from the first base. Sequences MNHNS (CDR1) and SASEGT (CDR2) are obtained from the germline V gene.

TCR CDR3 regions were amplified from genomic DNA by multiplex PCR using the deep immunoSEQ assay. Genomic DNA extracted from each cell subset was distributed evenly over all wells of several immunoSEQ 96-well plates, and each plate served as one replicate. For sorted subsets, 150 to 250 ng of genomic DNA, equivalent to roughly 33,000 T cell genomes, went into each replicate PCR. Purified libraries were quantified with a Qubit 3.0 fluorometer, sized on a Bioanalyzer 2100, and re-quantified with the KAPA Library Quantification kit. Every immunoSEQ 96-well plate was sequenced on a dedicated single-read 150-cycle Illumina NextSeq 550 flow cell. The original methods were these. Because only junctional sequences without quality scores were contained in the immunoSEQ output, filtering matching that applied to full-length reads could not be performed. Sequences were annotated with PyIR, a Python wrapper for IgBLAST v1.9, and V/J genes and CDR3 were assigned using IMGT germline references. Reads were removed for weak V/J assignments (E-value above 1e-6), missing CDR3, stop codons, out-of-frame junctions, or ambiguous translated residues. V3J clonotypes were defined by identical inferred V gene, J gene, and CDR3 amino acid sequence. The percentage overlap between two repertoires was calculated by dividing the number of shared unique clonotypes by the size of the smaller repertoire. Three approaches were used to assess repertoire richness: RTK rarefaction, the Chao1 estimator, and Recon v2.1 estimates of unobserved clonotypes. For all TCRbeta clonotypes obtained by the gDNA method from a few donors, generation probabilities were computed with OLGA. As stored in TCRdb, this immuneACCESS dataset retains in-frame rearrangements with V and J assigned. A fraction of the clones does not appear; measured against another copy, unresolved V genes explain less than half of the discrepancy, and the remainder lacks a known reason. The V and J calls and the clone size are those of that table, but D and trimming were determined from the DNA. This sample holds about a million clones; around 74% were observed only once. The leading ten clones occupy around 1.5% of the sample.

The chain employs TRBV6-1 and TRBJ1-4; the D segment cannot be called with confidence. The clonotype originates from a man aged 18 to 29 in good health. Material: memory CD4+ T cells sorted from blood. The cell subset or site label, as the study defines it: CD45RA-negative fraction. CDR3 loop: CASSPPSATNEKLFF. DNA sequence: TGTGCCAGCAGTCCGCCCAGTGCAACTAATGAAAAACTGTTTTTT.